What follows are 25 T cell receptor beta chains derived from one specimen sequenced in a study of tumor-infiltrating lymphocytes in oesophageal squamous cell carcinoma. TCRdb reanalysed the PCR reads using MiXCR and keeps one entry per CDR3 protein. The data show under 20,000 distinct CDR3 sequences, about 43% seen once. Sequenced: normal esophageal tissue next to the tumor. The receptors were gathered from a male donor with esophageal squamous cell carcinoma.

Only a few counts were recorded for this clonotype. J is TRBJ2-5 and V is TRBV28, with unresolved D. The J call is uncertain, as TRBJ2-1 better fits the DNA end. The CDR3 sequence is 11 residues long. Germline V gene sequence: CDR1 MDHEN, CDR2 SYDVKM. The CDR3, as DNA: TGTGCCAGCAGTTTCCAGGCCGGGCAGTTCTTC. Protein sequence: CASSFQAGQFF.

The chain links TRBV7-6 to TRBJ2-7; 10 positions agree with TRBD2. The germline V gene encodes CDR1 SGHVS and CDR2 FNYEAQ. This CDR3 is built from 15 residues. After removal of 5 bases from V and 3 bases from J, the junction contained 7 bases not matched to a gene. This CDR3 is CASSRAGGTVYEQYF. The CDR3 nucleotides read TGTGCCAGCAGCCGAGCGGGGGGGACCGTCTACGAGCAGTACTTC.

The V and J genes are TRBV28 and TRBJ2-6, with 7 bases lining up with TRBD1. The germline gives CDR1 MDHEN, CDR2 SYDVKM. J was trimmed by 0 bases and V by 3 bases; bases with no gene match: 8. There are 18 residues in the CDR3. The CDR3: CASSLWQGDSSGANVLTF. The CDR3 DNA follows: TGTGCCAGCAGTTTGTGGCAGGGGGATAGCTCTGGGGCCAACGTCCTGACTTTC.

Concerning this clonotype itself: The missing conserved phenylalanine or tryptophan at the end of this CDR3 makes a read error likely. No DNA is shown, since the ends of the CDR3 on it are uncertain; the CDR3 is the one TCRdb lists. The chain recombines TRBV10-1 with TRBJ2-1; no DNA check was done on the table's D call, TRBD1. Germline V gene data show CDR1 as WNHNN and CDR2 as SYGVQD (reference sequence). A total of 16 residues make up the CDR3, ends included. CDR3 sequence: CASRGQKWNYGYTFGS.

This clonotype was seen once. This likely comes from a read error, as the CDR3 has no conserved phenylalanine or tryptophan at its end. Because the CDR3's place on the DNA is in doubt, the DNA is left out and the CDR3 is given as listed by TCRdb. The chain carries TRBV7-8 and TRBJ1-1; the table's D call TRBD1 went unverified against the DNA. Inclusive of both ends, the CDR3 amounts to 15 amino acids. Germline assignment: CDR1 SGHVS and CDR2 FQNEAQ. CDR3 region: CASSSQGHRVKDFGP.

The chain combines TRBV10-2 with TRBJ2-3; D is possibly TRBD2 (5 bases). The CDR3 totals 15 residues. V lost 3 bases and J lost 1, with 11 bases in between. From germline, CDR1 is WSHSY and CDR2 SAAADI. The CDR3 coding sequence is TGCGCCAGCAGTGAATCGGGGTCTCGCACAGATACGCAGTATTTT. Translated: CASSESGSRTDTQYF.

The chain has TRBV20-1 and TRBJ2-3; D not resolved. The J call may be faulty, since TRBJ2-5 better matches the DNA end. The CDR3 is 10 residues long. The germline gives CDR1 DFQATT, CDR2 SNEGSKA (reference sequence). CDR3 bases: TGCAGTGCACTTCAAGAGACCCAGTACTTC. Translation: CSALQETQYF.

Here the CDR3 DNA reads TGTGCCAGCAGTGGTCCTAGCACAGATACGCAGTATTTT. Residues: CASSGPSTDTQYF. The chain is built from TRBV11-1 and TRBJ2-3; no reliable D call. CDR3 length: 13 residues. Trimming cost V 6 bases and J 0 bases, with 7 bases left between them. Per the germline V gene, CDR1 is SGHAT and CDR2 is FQDESV (reference sequence).

The gene calls are TRBV6-2 or TRBV6-3 and TRBJ2-4, with 9 bases fitting TRBD1. The V gene end was trimmed by 9 bases and the J gene end by 0 bases; junction bases not matched to a gene: 6. Germline values: CDR1 MNHEY, CDR2 SVGEGT. This CDR3 region has 15 residues. Here the CDR3 reads CASTGGSLAKNIQYF. The CDR3 DNA is TGTGCCAGTACAGGGGGCTCCCTAGCCAAAAACATTCAGTACTTC.

By proportion, this clonotype is medium-sized. V and J are TRBV11-2 and TRBJ2-5; D is uncertain. The CDR3 has 14 amino acids. Germline lookup yields CDR1 SGHAT and CDR2 FQNNGV. Trimming shortened V by 3 bases and J by 1 base, and 9 bases separated the two germline ends. In nucleotides, the CDR3 is TGTGCCAGCAGCTTTGGACCGAGCCAAGAGACCCAGTACTTC. Encoded protein: CASSFGPSQETQYF.

This clonotype was recorded many times. This may arise from a read error, as a much more abundant clone is one base away. The chain recombines TRBV6-6 with TRBJ2-5; TRBD2 aligns across 11 bases. Losses at the gene ends were 2 bases for V and 11 bases for J; bases not matched to a gene: 10. The CDR3 consists of 15 residues. Germline V gives CDR1 MNHNY, CDR2 SVGAGI (reference sequence). DNA of the CDR3: TGTGCCAGCAGTTACGTAGCGGGAGGGAATAATGAGCAGTACTTC. It encodes CASSYVAGGNNEQYF.

This clonotype is termed medium-sized. A much more abundant neighbour one base away suggests this may be a read error. The rearrangement joins TRBV7-9 to TRBJ2-7; 9 bases align to TRBD1. J gave up 7 bases and V 3 bases, and 7 bases lay outside the gene matches. The germline gives CDR1 SEHNR, CDR2 FQNEAQ (reference sequence). The CDR3 is made up of 14 amino acids. This chain's CDR3 is CASSLGTGIHEQYF. DNA for the CDR3: TGTGCCAGCAGCTTGGGGACAGGGATCCATGAGCAGTACTTC. The variable domain in full, with the rest retrieved from reference TRBV7-9 and TRBJ2-7, is DTGVSQNPRHKITKRGQNVTFRCDPISEHNRLYWYRQTLGQGPEFLTYFQNEAQLEKSRLLSDRFSAERPKGSFSTLEIQRTEQGDSAMYLCASSLGTGIHEQYFGPGTRLTVT.

This chain uses TRBV5-6 with TRBJ1-5; D possibly corresponds to TRBD1 (5 bases). V lost 4 bases, J lost 5 bases, and 10 bases lay in between. CDR1 SGHDT and CDR2 YYEEEE come from the germline V gene. The CDR3 runs to 13 residues. CDR3 nucleotide sequence: TGTGCCAGCAGCGCCGGGACCCATCAGCCCCAGCATTTT. Translating it yields CASSAGTHQPQHF.

CDR3 residues: CASSFSGTAINHGYTF. The CDR3 DNA sequence: TGTGCCAGCAGTTTTTCCGGGACAGCGATAAACCATGGCTACACCTTC. The rearrangement joins TRBV28 to TRBJ1-2, with 7 bases identical to TRBD1. The CDR3 loop spans 16 amino acids. Per germline, CDR1 MDHEN and CDR2 SYDVKM. After removal of 3 bases from V and 6 bases from J, the junction contained 13 bases not matched to a gene.

This sequence joins TRBV4-3 and TRBJ2-5; D unresolved. The J call may be mistaken, given a closer DNA end match to TRBJ2-1. The germline V gene has CDR1 LGHNA and CDR2 YSLEER. CDR3 length: 12 amino acids. CDR3 residues: CASSQESSEQFF. CDR3 nucleotide sequence: TGCGCCAGCAGCCAAGAGTCGAGTGAGCAGTTCTTC.

Only a few counts were recorded for this clonotype. A read error may account for a junction end that differs from germline. The chain employs TRBV5-4 and TRBJ1-4; 7 positions agree with TRBD1. The germline gives CDR1 SGHNT, CDR2 YYREEE (reference sequence). The CDR3 runs 15 residues. The CDR3 loop reads CASSMNRGIKEKLFF. CDR3 nucleotides: TGCGCCAGCAGCATGAACAGGGGTATTAAGGAAAAACTGTTTTTT. Together with reference TRBV5-4 and TRBJ1-4, the CDR3 gives the full variable domain: ETGVTQSPTHLIKTRGQQVTLRCSSQSGHNTVSWYQQALGQGPQFIFQYYREEENGRGNFPPRFSGLQFPNYSSELNVNALELDDSALYLCASSMNRGIKEKLFFGSGTQLSVL.

The CDR3 DNA reads TGTGCCAGCAGCTCCCCGACAGAGAGCTCCTACGAGCAGTACTTC. Amino acids: CASSSPTESSYEQYF. This rearrangement joins TRBV5-6 to TRBJ2-7, with D perhaps TRBD1 (5 bases). The germline V gene has CDR1 SGHDT and CDR2 YYEEEE. The length of the CDR3 is 15 residues. The V end lost 3 bases, the J end lost 0 bases, and 13 bases lay between the germline ends.

The chain couples TRBV5-1 to TRBJ2-3; D gene unclear. V lost 4 bases to trimming and J lost 0 bases, with 9 bases between them. Germline CDR1 reads SGHRS; CDR2 reads YFSETQ. The CDR3 covers 14 residues. CDR3 sequence reads: CASSGSSSTDTQYF. Written as DNA, the CDR3 is TGCGCCAGCAGCGGATCGAGTAGCACAGATACGCAGTATTTT. Using reference TRBV5-1 and TRBJ2-3 for the parts outside the CDR3, the full variable domain is KAGVTQTPRYLIKTRGQQVTLSCSPISGHRSVSWYQQTPGQGLQFLFEYFSETQRNKGNFPGRFSGRQFSNSRSEMNVSTLELGDSALYLCASSGSSSTDTQYFGPGTRLTVL.

As for this clonotype: In this CDR3 the conserved last residue, phenylalanine or tryptophan, is missing, so a read error is likely. No DNA is shown, since the ends of the CDR3 on it are uncertain; the CDR3 is the one TCRdb lists. The V gene is TRBV7-2, the J gene TRBJ2-5. The germline gives CDR1 SGHTA, CDR2 FQGNSA. Including both end residues, the CDR3 is 8 amino acids long. This CDR3 is CASSLVGY.

This clonotype was found a few times. The CDR3: CASSPNEGGGTDTQYF. DNA for the CDR3: TGTGCCAGCTCACCAAACGAGGGGGGAGGCACAGATACGCAGTATTTT. The chain is built from TRBV18 and TRBJ2-3; D is possibly TRBD1 or TRBD2 (6 bases each). This CDR3 is built from 16 residues. The V gene lost 2 bases and the J gene lost 1 base, with 13 bases spanning the gap. Germline V gives CDR1 KGHSH, CDR2 LQKENI.

This clonotype was counted between two and nine times. J is TRBJ2-5 and V is TRBV7-8; D not resolved. The CDR3 has 12 amino acids. Germline V lookup: CDR1 SGHVS, CDR2 FQNEAQ. Trimming removed 1 base at V and 4 bases at J, with 4 bases between. The CDR3 loop reads CASSLVGETQYF. The CDR3 nucleotides read TGTGCCAGCAGCTTAGTTGGAGAGACCCAGTACTTC.

This chain joins TRBV28 and TRBJ1-2; D unresolved. The germline gives CDR1 MDHEN, CDR2 SYDVKM. The V end was cut by 3 bases, the J end by 4 bases, with 15 bases between. CDR3 length: 15 residues. The CDR3 loop reads CASSFLSRFGYGYTF. The CDR3 nucleotides read TGTGCCAGCAGTTTTTTGTCGAGGTTCGGCTATGGCTACACCTTC.

V gene TRBV7-4 combines with J gene TRBJ2-4; TRBD2 aligns across 11 bases. The J call may be in error: the DNA end matches TRBJ2-7 better. The CDR3 has 13 amino acids. The germline V gene encodes CDR1 SGHVT and CDR2 SQSDAQ. DNA of the CDR3: TGTGCCAGCAGCCAGGGACTAGCGGACGAGCAGTACTTC. This codes for CASSQGLADEQYF.

This clonotype has ten or more counts. Since a much larger clone is just one base distant, this may be a read error. This chain connects TRBV28 to TRBJ2-7; weak D call: TRBD1 (5 bases). Trimming stripped 10 bases from V and 7 bases from J, with 23 bases between. Germline CDR1 is MDHEN and CDR2 is SYDVKM. The CDR3 length is 14 residues. The CDR3 spells CATTLGPSYNEQYF. CDR3 bases: TGTGCCACCACACTGGGGCCATCCTACAATGAGCAGTACTTC.

Concerning this clonotype: No DNA is shown, since the ends of the CDR3 on it are uncertain; the CDR3 is the one TCRdb lists. The chain recombines TRBV7-5 with TRBJ2-1; the DNA was not used to check the table's D call, TRBD2. TRBV7-5 is shown as a pseudogene. Ends included, the CDR3 has 21 residues. The CDR3: CISVPETLWTSGDPNGNEQFF.